The TCR beta chain under discussion was sequenced for a study of cytomegalovirus exposure and HLA in healthy donors. Study-wide results and caveats: High specificity and sensitivity for cytomegalovirus status were reported for the classifier. What a later analysis reportedly showed was that an Asian-associated ancestry cluster had fewer N-insertions than the approximately 700-donor mean. Indistinguishable V segments, including TRBV6-2 and TRBV6-3, were excluded.

The CDR3 consists of 13 residues. Germline V lookup: CDR1 MNHNS, CDR2 SASEGT. With 8 bases clipped from V and 1 base from J, the junction kept 1 base outside the gene matches. A word on this clone: Its specificity is not known.

Researchers ran the PCR with 60 Vbeta and 13 Jbeta primers. The assay was immunoSEQ multiplex PCR, and TCRdb's table has in-frame clones only and misses some. This sample's table reports 100,000 to 150,000 clones. V and J are TRBV6-1 and TRBJ2-2, with TRBD1 identical over 7 bases. The receptor was isolated from a woman between 35 and 50 years old in good health and CMV-seronegative. Material: PBMCs. DNA for the CDR3: TGTGCCAGCGGGGACAGGAACACCGGGGAGCTGTTTTTT. Translating it yields CASGDRNTGELFF.